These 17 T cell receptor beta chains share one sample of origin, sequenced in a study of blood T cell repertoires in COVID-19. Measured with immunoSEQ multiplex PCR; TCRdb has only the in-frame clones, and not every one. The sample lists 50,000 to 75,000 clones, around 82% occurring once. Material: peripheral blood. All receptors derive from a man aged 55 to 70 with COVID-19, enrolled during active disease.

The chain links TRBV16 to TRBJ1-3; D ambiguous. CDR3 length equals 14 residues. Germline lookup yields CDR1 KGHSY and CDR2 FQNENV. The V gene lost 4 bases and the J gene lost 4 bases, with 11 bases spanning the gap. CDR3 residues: CASSPSQAGNTIYF. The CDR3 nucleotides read TGTGCCAGCAGCCCATCTCAAGCAGGAAACACCATATATTTT.

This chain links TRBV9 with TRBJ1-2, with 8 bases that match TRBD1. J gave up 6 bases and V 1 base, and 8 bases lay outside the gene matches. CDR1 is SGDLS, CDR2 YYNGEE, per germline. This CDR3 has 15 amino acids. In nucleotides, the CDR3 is TGTGCCAGCAGCGTAACGGACAGGGTGAATCATGGCTACACCTTC. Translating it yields CASSVTDRVNHGYTF.

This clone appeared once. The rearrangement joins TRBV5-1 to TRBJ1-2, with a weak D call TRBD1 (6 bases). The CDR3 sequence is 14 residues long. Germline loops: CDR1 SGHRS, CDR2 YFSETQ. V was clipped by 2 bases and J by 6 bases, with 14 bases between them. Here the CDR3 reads CASSLGGGRHGYTF. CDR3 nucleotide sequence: TGCGCCAGCAGCTTAGGCGGGGGGCGTCATGGCTACACCTTC.

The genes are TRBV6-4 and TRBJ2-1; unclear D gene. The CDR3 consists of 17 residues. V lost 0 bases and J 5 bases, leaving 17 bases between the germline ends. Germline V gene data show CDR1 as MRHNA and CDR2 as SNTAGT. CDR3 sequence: CASSDSFSRGSHNEQFF. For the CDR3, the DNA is TGTGCCAGCAGTGACTCGTTCTCTCGCGGTAGCCACAATGAGCAGTTCTTC.

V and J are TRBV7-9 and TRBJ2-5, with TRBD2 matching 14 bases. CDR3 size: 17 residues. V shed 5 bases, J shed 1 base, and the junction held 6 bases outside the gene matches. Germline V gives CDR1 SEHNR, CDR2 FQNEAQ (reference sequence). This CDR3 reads CASSLGTSGGIQETQYF. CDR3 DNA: TGTGCCAGCAGCCTAGGGACTAGCGGGGGAATCCAAGAGACCCAGTACTTC.

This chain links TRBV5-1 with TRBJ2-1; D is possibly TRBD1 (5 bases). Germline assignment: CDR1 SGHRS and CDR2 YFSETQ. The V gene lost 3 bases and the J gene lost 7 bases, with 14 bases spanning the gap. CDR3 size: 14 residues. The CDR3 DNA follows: TGCGCCAGCAGCTCCCCAGGGCCACGGAATGAGCAGTTCTTC. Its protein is CASSSPGPRNEQFF.

The CDR3, as DNA: TGTGCCAGCAGCCCTACACAGGATAGTAGCACTGAAGCTTTCTTT. Protein sequence: CASSPTQDSSTEAFF. This chain joins TRBV3-1 (or the pseudogene TRBV3-2) and TRBJ1-1; D possibly corresponds to TRBD1 (5 bases). In germline, CDR1 is LGHDT, CDR2 YNNKEL (reference sequence). V lost 4 bases and J 4 bases, leaving 16 bases between the germline ends. This CDR3 contains 15 residues.

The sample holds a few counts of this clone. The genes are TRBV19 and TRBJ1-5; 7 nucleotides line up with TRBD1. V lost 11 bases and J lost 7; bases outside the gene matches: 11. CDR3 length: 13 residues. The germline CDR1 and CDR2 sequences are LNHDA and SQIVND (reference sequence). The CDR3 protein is CASARTGSQPQHF. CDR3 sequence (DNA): TGTGCCTCAGCCCGGACAGGAAGCCAGCCCCAGCATTTT.

The CDR3 DNA reads TGTGCCAGCAGCCAAGGGGCGTGGACAGCCAAAGCTTTCTTT. This sequence encodes CASSQGAWTAKAFF. This chain connects TRBV7-3 to TRBJ1-1; tentatively, D is TRBD1 (6 bases). The CDR3 totals 14 residues. V was pared by 5 bases and J by 9 bases, with 19 bases between. Per germline, CDR1 SGHTA and CDR2 FQGTGA.

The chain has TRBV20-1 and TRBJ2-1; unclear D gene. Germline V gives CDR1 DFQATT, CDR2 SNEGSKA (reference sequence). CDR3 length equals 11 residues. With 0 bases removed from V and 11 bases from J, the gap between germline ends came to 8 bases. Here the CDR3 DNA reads TGCAGTGCTAGAGAGCGTGATCAGCAGTTCTTC. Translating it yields CSARERDQQFF.

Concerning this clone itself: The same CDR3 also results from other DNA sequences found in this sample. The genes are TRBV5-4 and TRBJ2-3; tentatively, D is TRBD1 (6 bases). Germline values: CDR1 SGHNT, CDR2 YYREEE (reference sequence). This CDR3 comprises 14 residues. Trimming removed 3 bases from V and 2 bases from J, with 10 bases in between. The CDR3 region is CASSSRQDTDTQYF. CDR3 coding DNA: TGTGCCAGCAGCTCTAGACAGGACACAGATACGCAGTATTTT.

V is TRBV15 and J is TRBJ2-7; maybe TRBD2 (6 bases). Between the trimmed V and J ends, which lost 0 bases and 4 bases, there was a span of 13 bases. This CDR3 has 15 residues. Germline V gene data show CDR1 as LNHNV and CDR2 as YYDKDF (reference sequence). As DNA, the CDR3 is TGTGCCACCAGCAGAGATTCCGGGGGTCTGTACGAGCAGTACTTC. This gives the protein CATSRDSGGLYEQYF.

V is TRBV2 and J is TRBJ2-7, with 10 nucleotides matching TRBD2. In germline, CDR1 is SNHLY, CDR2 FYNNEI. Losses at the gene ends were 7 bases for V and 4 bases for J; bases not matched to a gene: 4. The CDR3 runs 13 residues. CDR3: CASMPSGSYEQYF. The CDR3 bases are TGTGCCAGCATGCCTAGCGGGAGTTACGAGCAGTACTTC.

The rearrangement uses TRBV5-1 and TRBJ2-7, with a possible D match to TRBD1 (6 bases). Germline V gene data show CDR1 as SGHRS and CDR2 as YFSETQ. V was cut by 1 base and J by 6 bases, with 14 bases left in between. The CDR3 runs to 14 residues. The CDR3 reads CASSLTGLDREQYF. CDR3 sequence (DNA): TGCGCCAGCAGCTTGACAGGGCTGGATCGCGAGCAGTACTTC.

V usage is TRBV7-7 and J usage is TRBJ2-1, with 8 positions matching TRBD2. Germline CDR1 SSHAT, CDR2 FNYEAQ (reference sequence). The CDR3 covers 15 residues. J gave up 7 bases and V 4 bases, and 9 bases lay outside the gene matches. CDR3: CASSSQAGEGNEQFF. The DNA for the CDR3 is TGTGCCAGCAGCTCCCAAGCGGGAGAGGGGAATGAGCAGTTCTTC.

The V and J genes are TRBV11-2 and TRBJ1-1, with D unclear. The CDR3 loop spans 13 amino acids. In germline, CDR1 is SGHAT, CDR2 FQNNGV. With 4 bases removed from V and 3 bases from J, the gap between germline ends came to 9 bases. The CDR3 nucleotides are TGTGCCAGCAGCTCCAGGCGGGACACTGAAGCTTTCTTT. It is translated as CASSSRRDTEAFF.

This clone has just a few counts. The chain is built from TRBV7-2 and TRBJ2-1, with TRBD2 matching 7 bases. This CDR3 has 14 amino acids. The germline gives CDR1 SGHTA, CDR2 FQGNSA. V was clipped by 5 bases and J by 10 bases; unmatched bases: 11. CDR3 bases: TGTGCCAGCAGCCCCCGGGACTACTTGTGGGAGCAGTTCTTC. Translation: CASSPRDYLWEQFF.